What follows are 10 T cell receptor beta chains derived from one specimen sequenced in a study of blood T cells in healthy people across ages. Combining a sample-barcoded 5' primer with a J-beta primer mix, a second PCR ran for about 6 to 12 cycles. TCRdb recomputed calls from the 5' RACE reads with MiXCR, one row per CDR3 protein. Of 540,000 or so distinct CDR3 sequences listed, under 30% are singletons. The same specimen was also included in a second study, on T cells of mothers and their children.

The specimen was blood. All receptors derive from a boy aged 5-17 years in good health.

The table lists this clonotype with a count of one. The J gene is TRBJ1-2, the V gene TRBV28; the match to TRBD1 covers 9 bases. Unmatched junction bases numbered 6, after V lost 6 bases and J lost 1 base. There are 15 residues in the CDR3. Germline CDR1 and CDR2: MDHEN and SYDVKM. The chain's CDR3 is CASSPRQGVNYGYTF. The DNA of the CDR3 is TGTGCCAGCAGCCCTCGACAGGGGGTTAACTATGGCTACACCTTC.

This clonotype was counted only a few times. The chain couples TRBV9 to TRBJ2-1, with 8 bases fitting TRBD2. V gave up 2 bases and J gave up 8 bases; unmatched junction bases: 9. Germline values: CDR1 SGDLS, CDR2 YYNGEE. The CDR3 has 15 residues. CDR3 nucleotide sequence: TGTGCCAGCAGCGTCTTAGCGGGAATAGGAGATGAGCAGTTCTTC. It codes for CASSVLAGIGDEQFF.

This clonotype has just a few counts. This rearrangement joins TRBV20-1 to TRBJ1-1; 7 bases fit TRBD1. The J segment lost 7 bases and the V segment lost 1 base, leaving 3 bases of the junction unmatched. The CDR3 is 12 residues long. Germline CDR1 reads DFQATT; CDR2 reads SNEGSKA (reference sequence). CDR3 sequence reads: CSARGTGVEAFF. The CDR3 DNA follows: TGCAGTGCTAGAGGTACAGGGGTTGAAGCTTTCTTT.

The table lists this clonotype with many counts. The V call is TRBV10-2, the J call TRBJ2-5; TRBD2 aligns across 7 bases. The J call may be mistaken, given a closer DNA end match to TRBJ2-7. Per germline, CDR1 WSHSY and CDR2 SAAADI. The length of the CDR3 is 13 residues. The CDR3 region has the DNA TGCGCCAGCAGCCCGGGGGGATACTACGAGCAGTACTTC. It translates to CASSPGGYYEQYF.

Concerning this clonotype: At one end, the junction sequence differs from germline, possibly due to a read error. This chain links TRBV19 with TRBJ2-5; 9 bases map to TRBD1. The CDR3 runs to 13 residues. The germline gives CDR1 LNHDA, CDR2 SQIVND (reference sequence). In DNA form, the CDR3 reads TGTGCCAGTAGTGGGGACAGGGATTTGAAACGGTTCTTC. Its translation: CASSGDRDLKRFF.

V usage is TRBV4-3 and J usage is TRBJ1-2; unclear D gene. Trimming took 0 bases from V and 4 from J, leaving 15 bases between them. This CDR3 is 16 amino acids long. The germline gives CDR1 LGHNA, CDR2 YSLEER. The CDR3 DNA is TGCGCCAGCAGCCAAGATAGCGTCAGGCCGGGCTATGGCTACACCTTC. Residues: CASSQDSVRPGYGYTF.

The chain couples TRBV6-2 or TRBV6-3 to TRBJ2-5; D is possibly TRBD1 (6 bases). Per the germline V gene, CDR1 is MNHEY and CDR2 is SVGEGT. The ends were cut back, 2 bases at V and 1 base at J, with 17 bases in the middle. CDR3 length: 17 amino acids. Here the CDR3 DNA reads TGTGCCAGCAGTTACAGGTACAGGGAAACTACCCAAGAGACCCAGTACTTC. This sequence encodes CASSYRYRETTQETQYF.

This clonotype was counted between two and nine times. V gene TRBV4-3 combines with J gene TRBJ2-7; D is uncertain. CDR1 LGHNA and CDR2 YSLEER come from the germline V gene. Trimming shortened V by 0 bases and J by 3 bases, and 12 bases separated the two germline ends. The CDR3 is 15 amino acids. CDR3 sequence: CASSQDIARNYEQYF. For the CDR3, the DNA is TGCGCCAGCAGCCAAGATATCGCCAGGAACTACGAGCAGTACTTC.

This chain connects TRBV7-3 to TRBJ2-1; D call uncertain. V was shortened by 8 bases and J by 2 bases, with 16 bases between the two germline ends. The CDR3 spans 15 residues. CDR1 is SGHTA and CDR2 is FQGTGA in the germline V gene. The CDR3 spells CASAPTQDPYNEQFF. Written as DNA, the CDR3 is TGTGCCAGCGCCCCAACCCAGGACCCCTACAATGAGCAGTTCTTC.

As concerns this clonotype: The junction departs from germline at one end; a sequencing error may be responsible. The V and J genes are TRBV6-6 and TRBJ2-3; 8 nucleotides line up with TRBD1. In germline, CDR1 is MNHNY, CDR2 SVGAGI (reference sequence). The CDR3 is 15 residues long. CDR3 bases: TGTGCCAGCAGGGACGGACAGGGAGGCACAGATCCGCAGTATTTT. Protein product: CASRDGQGGTDPQYF.